The 5 T cell receptor beta chains below all came from one sample that was sequenced in a study of T cells in Graves' hyperthyroidism and ophthalmopathy. The investigators amplified TCR beta CDR3 regions from RNA transcripts. During a first-round RT-PCR of the TCR CDR3, the HTBI primer set was used. Each CDR3 protein is one row after TCRdb ran MiXCR on the multiplex PCR reads. The sample records fewer than 450,000 distinct CDR3 sequences, about a sixth being singletons. Sequenced: blood. The origin of the receptors is a woman in her thirties with Graves' hyperthyroidism that later progressed to Graves' ophthalmopathy.

This clonotype was detected ten times or more. The V and J genes are TRBV20-1 and TRBJ2-1, with a possible D match to TRBD2 (6 bases). There are 14 residues in the CDR3. Trimming left V 6 bases short and J 9 bases short, with 21 bases between. CDR1 and CDR2 (germline): DFQATT, SNEGSKA (reference sequence). CDR3 sequence: CSAKTYAGLAEQFF. CDR3 in DNA: TGCAGTGCGAAAACTTATGCGGGGCTGGCTGAGCAGTTCTTC.

This clonotype was picked up many times. The V call is TRBV16, the J call TRBJ1-2; no clear D. This CDR3 spans 11 amino acids. Trimming shortened V by 2 bases and J by 3 bases, and 1 base separated the two germline ends. CDR1 is KGHSY and CDR2 is FQNENV in the germline V gene. The DNA for the CDR3 is TGTGCCAGCAGCCAAGACTATGGCTACACCTTC. Translated: CASSQDYGYTF.

The table lists this clonotype with many counts. V is TRBV5-1 and J is TRBJ1-2, with 8 bases matching TRBD1. V lost 3 bases and J lost 7; bases outside the gene matches: 5. Per the germline V gene, CDR1 is SGHRS and CDR2 is YFSETQ. This CDR3 is 13 amino acids long. DNA for the CDR3: TGCGCCAGCAGCTATGGACAGGGCCGTGGCTACACCTTC. Translated: CASSYGQGRGYTF.

The rearrangement joins TRBV15 to TRBJ2-7; 9 nucleotides match TRBD2. Germline V gene lookup returns CDR1 LNHNV and CDR2 YYDKDF (reference sequence). This CDR3 is 14 amino acids long. The trim removed 4 bases at V and 7 bases at J, leaving 8 bases unmatched. CDR3: CATSTEGGRGEQYF. In DNA form, the CDR3 reads TGTGCCACCAGCACCGAGGGCGGGAGGGGTGAGCAGTACTTC.

This clonotype has ten or more counts. V and J are TRBV12-3 or TRBV12-4 and TRBJ1-6; no clear D gene. CDR3 length: 18 amino acids. The V gene lost 8 bases and the J gene lost 0 bases, with 20 bases spanning the gap. CDR3: CASRTGGFGYSYNSPLHF. CDR3 nucleotides: TGTGCCAGCCGGACCGGAGGATTCGGTTACTCCTATAATTCACCCCTCCACTTT.